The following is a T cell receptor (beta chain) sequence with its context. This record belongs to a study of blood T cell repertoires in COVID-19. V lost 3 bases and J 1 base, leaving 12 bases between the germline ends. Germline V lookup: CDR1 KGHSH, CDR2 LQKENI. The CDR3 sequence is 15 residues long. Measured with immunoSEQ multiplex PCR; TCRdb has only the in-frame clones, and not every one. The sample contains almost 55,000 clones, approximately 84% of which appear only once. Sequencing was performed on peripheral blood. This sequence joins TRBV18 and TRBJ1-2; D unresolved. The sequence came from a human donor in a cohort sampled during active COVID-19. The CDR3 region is CASSPTLQDNYGYTF. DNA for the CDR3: TGTGCCAGCTCACCTACTTTGCAGGATAACTATGGCTACACCTTC.